The 29 T cell receptor beta chains in this list originate from one sample, sequenced in a study of shared clonotypes between healthy human individuals. Only in-frame clones appear in the TCRdb table, and some are missing; sequencing was by immunoSEQ multiplex PCR. The top ten clones hold 1.5% to 2% of a sample with roughly 760,000 clones, around two thirds of them seen once. Sequenced sample: memory CD4+ T cells sorted from blood. Subset: CD45RA-negative fraction. Receptor source: a woman in her twenties or thirties in good health.

The chain joins TRBV29-1 to TRBJ1-2; weak D call: TRBD1 (5 bases). Trimming pared 3 bases from V and 6 bases from J, leaving 11 bases between. The CDR3 runs to 12 residues. CDR1 and CDR2 (germline): SQVTM, ANQGSEA. CDR3: CSVDFQDNGYTF. CDR3 sequence (DNA): TGCAGCGTTGATTTCCAGGACAATGGCTACACCTTC.

The chain carries TRBV19 and TRBJ2-1; 8 nucleotides align to TRBD2. The V and J ends lost 5 bases and 9 bases, in that order; junction bases with no gene match: 9. The CDR3 loop spans 14 amino acids. In germline, CDR1 is LNHDA, CDR2 SQIVND (reference sequence). CDR3 nucleotide sequence: TGTGCCAGTAGTGCCCAGCGGGAGAGCGGTGAGCAGTTCTTC. Translated: CASSAQRESGEQFF.

The V gene is TRBV2, the J gene TRBJ2-4, with D possibly being TRBD2 (7 bases). Trimming took off 4 bases at V and 9 bases at J, with 16 bases between the two ends. CDR1 is SNHLY, CDR2 FYNNEI, per germline. This CDR3 comprises 14 residues. The CDR3 loop reads CASSVQAGEGIQYF. The CDR3 nucleotides read TGTGCCAGCAGTGTCCAAGCAGGGGAGGGCATTCAGTACTTC.

CDR3 residues: CASSPPPPGSRPDTQYF. The DNA of the CDR3 is TGTGCCAGCAGCCCCCCACCCCCCGGGAGTCGCCCAGATACGCAGTATTTT. This chain connects TRBV7-2 to TRBJ2-3; weak D call: TRBD2 (6 bases). V shed 5 bases and J shed 4 bases, with 22 bases lying between them. Germline lookup yields CDR1 SGHTA and CDR2 FQGNSA. CDR3 size: 17 residues.

V usage is TRBV30 and J usage is TRBJ1-6, with D unclear. V was pared by 4 bases and J by 8 bases, with 12 bases between. Germline values: CDR1 GTSNPN, CDR2 SVGIG (reference sequence). The CDR3 runs 13 residues. Here the CDR3 reads CAWTPGGDSPLHF. CDR3 nucleotide sequence: TGTGCCTGGACCCCAGGCGGGGATTCACCCCTCCACTTT.

The V gene is TRBV29-1, the J gene TRBJ2-1, with TRBD2 as a possible D gene (5 bases). CDR1 is SQVTM and CDR2 is ANQGSEA in the germline V gene. The V and J ends lost 6 bases and 5 bases respectively, with 14 bases between them. The CDR3 consists of 13 residues. CDR3 in DNA: TGCAGCGTCCTAGCAAAAGGAGACAATGAGCAGTTCTTC. It codes for CSVLAKGDNEQFF.

V gene TRBV19 combines with J gene TRBJ2-7; 7 bases are a match to TRBD2. V shed 2 bases and J 2 bases; nucleotides not matched to a gene: 3. From germline, CDR1 is LNHDA and CDR2 SQIVND (reference sequence). This CDR3 is 14 amino acids long. The CDR3 DNA reads TGTGCCAGTAGTATACAAGCGGGACCCTACGAGCAGTACTTC. Its protein is CASSIQAGPYEQYF.

The chain recombines TRBV28 with TRBJ2-2; 12 bases fit TRBD2. The CDR3 is 18 residues long. Germline lookup yields CDR1 MDHEN and CDR2 SYDVKM. The V gene end was trimmed by 6 bases and the J gene end by 4 bases; junction bases not matched to a gene: 12. CDR3 bases: TGTGCCAGCAGCATCCGAGCTAGCGGGAGGGAGAGCACCGGGGAGCTGTTTTTT. Amino acids: CASSIRASGRESTGELFF.

The genes are TRBV23-1 and TRBJ2-1; 9 positions match TRBD2. TRBV23-1 is given ORF status, its function remaining uncertain. The J segment lost 7 bases and the V segment lost 0 bases, leaving 19 bases of the junction unmatched. The CDR3 covers 20 residues. The CDR3 region is CASSQSLPHSLAGKGNEQFF. Here the CDR3 DNA reads TGCGCCAGCAGTCAATCTTTACCCCACTCCCTAGCGGGAAAGGGGAATGAGCAGTTCTTC.

V is TRBV5-4 and J is TRBJ2-2; TRBD1 is a possible D gene (6 bases). Germline-derived CDR1 and CDR2 are SGHNT and YYREEE (reference sequence). The V gene lost 0 bases and the J gene lost 6 bases, with 15 bases spanning the gap. The length of the CDR3 is 16 residues. The CDR3 loop reads CASSLAVGTSAGELFF. The CDR3 nucleotides read TGTGCCAGCAGCTTGGCCGTTGGGACAAGCGCCGGGGAGCTGTTTTTT. The full variable domain, its missing parts supplied by reference TRBV5-4 and TRBJ2-2, is ETGVTQSPTHLIKTRGQQVTLRCSSQSGHNTVSWYQQALGQGPQFIFQYYREEENGRGNFPPRFSGLQFPNYSSELNVNALELDDSALYLCASSLAVGTSAGELFFGEGSRLTVL.

For the CDR3, the DNA is TGTGCCAGCAGCTTATCACAACCTACTAGCGGGAGCTCCTACAATGAGCAGTTCTTC. It codes for CASSLSQPTSGSSYNEQFF. This chain uses TRBV7-9 with TRBJ2-1, with 11 positions matching TRBD2. Per germline, CDR1 SEHNR and CDR2 FQNEAQ (reference sequence). V dropped 2 bases and J dropped 0; count of bases not matched to a gene: 9. CDR3 length equals 19 residues.

This clone has only a few counts. The chain recombines TRBV5-1 with TRBJ2-5; 9 nucleotides match TRBD2. With 6 bases clipped from V and 4 bases from J, the junction kept 7 bases outside the gene matches. Germline assignment: CDR1 SGHRS and CDR2 YFSETQ. This CDR3 contains 14 residues. The CDR3 here is CASMGGGDPETQYF. The CDR3 nucleotides are TGCGCCAGCATGGGCGGGGGGGACCCAGAGACCCAGTACTTC.

This clone was seen only once. The rearrangement joins TRBV5-1 to TRBJ1-5; TRBD1 agrees at 9 bases. With 3 bases clipped from V and 7 bases from J, the junction kept 8 bases outside the gene matches. This CDR3 spans 15 amino acids. Germline V gene lookup returns CDR1 SGHRS and CDR2 YFSETQ. CDR3 in amino acids: CASSSGDRDGQPQHF. In DNA form, the CDR3 reads TGCGCCAGCAGCTCTGGGGACAGGGATGGCCAGCCCCAGCATTTT.

V usage is TRBV5-1 and J usage is TRBJ1-3, with D hard to call. The CDR3 totals 11 residues. Germline CDR1 and CDR2: SGHRS and YFSETQ. Trimming removed 4 bases from V and 4 bases from J, with 3 bases in between. CDR3 coding DNA: TGCGCCAGCAGCAGGGGAAACACCATATATTTT. It translates to CASSRGNTIYF. The full variable domain, with the rest looked up from reference TRBV5-1 and TRBJ1-3, is KAGVTQTPRYLIKTRGQQVTLSCSPISGHRSVSWYQQTPGQGLQFLFEYFSETQRNKGNFPGRFSGRQFSNSRSEMNVSTLELGDSALYLCASSRGNTIYFGEGSWLTVV.

The rearrangement links TRBV27 to TRBJ2-7; D call uncertain. V was shortened by 3 bases and J by 3 bases, with 3 bases between the two germline ends. The CDR3 loop spans 11 amino acids. Germline values: CDR1 MNHEY, CDR2 SMNVEV (reference sequence). CDR3 residues: CASSFSYEQYF. CDR3 nucleotide sequence: TGTGCCAGCAGTTTTAGCTACGAGCAGTACTTC.

This clone has a handful of counts. The gene calls are TRBV4-2 and TRBJ2-1; D is ambiguous. Trimming took off 0 bases at V and 2 bases at J, with 14 bases between the two ends. Germline-derived CDR1 and CDR2 are LGHNA and YNFKEQ. The CDR3 runs to 17 residues. Written as DNA, the CDR3 is TGTGCCAGCAGCCAAGATCCCCTCGCCACCGCCTACAATGAGCAGTTCTTC. It is translated as CASSQDPLATAYNEQFF.

The rearrangement links TRBV6-6 to TRBJ2-5; 10 nucleotides align to TRBD2. V lost 0 bases, J lost 4 bases, and 5 bases stayed unmatched. Germline values: CDR1 MNHNY, CDR2 SVGAGI (reference sequence). The CDR3 loop spans 16 amino acids. The CDR3 DNA reads as TGTGCCAGCAGTTACTCCAGCGGGAGGGCCACAGAGACCCAGTACTTC. Encoded protein: CASSYSSGRATETQYF.

This clone was detected only once. This chain connects TRBV29-1 to TRBJ2-7; D possibly matches TRBD1 or TRBD2 (6 bases each). V dropped 6 bases and J dropped 2 bases, with 14 bases sitting between them. The length of the CDR3 is 13 residues. Germline V gene sequence: CDR1 SQVTM, CDR2 ANQGSEA. The CDR3 spells CSVGGRMTYEQYF. The CDR3, as DNA: TGCAGCGTGGGGGGCAGAATGACCTACGAGCAGTACTTC.

DNA of the CDR3: TGTGCCTGGAGTGTGGGCGGTTTGGGGACCCAGTACTTC. Its translation is CAWSVGGLGTQYF. The rearrangement joins TRBV30 to TRBJ2-5; D not resolved. The CDR3 extends over 13 amino acids. Germline CDR1 and CDR2: GTSNPN and SVGIG (reference sequence). V was clipped by 0 bases and J by 7 bases, with 12 bases between them.

This clone was seen at least ten times. The V call is TRBV14, the J call TRBJ1-1, with 7 nucleotides matching TRBD1. Germline V CDR1 and CDR2: SGHDN, FVKESK. The CDR3 runs 15 residues. J was trimmed by 1 base and V by 1 base; bases with no gene match: 3. Here the CDR3 reads CASSQGYRGNTEAFF. CDR3 bases: TGTGCCAGCAGCCAAGGGTACAGGGGGAACACTGAAGCTTTCTTT. The full variable domain, rest sourced from reference TRBV14 and TRBJ1-1, is EAGVTQFPSHSVIEKGQTVTLRCDPISGHDNLYWYRRVMGKEIKFLLHFVKESKQDESGMPNNRFLAERTGGTYSTLKVQPAELEDSGVYFCASSQGYRGNTEAFFGQGTRLTVV.

The chain uses TRBV7-8 and TRBJ2-5; 10 bases map to TRBD2. V shed 1 base, J shed 6 bases, and the junction held 11 bases outside the gene matches. CDR1 and CDR2 from the germline V gene are SGHVS and FQNEAQ. CDR3 length: 17 amino acids. This CDR3 reads CASSLGALAGVEKTQYF. DNA of the CDR3: TGTGCCAGCAGCTTAGGAGCCCTAGCGGGAGTTGAAAAGACCCAGTACTTC. The variable domain in full, with the rest retrieved from reference TRBV7-8 and TRBJ2-5, is GAGVSQSPRYKVAKRGQDVALRCDPISGHVSLFWYQQALGQGPEFLTYFQNEAQLDKSGLPSDRFFAERPEGSVSTLKIQRTQQEDSAVYLCASSLGALAGVEKTQYFGPGTRLLVL.

Only a few counts were recorded for this clone. CDR3 amino acids: CASSSPLQQYF. CDR3 nucleotides: TGTGCCAGTAGTTCGCCCCTCCAGCAGTACTTC. This chain connects TRBV19 to TRBJ2-7; D is uncertain. The CDR3 consists of 11 residues. CDR1 is LNHDA and CDR2 is SQIVND in the germline V gene (reference sequence). V lost 5 bases to trimming and J lost 8 bases, with 10 bases between them.

V is TRBV6-6 and J is TRBJ2-3; 8 bases line up with TRBD1. This CDR3 has 15 residues. Germline CDR1 is MNHNY and CDR2 is SVGAGI (reference sequence). With V trimmed by 9 bases and J by 5 bases, 13 bases remained unmatched. Written as DNA, the CDR3 is TGTGCCAGTCGTCCCCAGGGGGCGCGGAGAGATACGCAGTATTTT. Amino acid sequence: CASRPQGARRDTQYF.

This clone was detected ten times or more. The chain has TRBV28 and TRBJ2-7; no reliable D call. The germline gives CDR1 MDHEN, CDR2 SYDVKM. The CDR3 extends over 13 amino acids. The germline V and J ends were trimmed by 6 bases and 3 bases, with 12 bases remaining between them. CDR3 protein: CASRLQANYEQYF. Here the CDR3 DNA reads TGTGCCAGCAGGCTCCAAGCTAACTACGAGCAGTACTTC.

V is TRBV10-3 and J is TRBJ2-3; D may match TRBD1 or TRBD2 (6 bases each). This CDR3 is 17 amino acids long. CDR1 is ENHRY, CDR2 SYGVKD, per germline. Trimming stripped 2 bases from V and 0 bases from J, with 15 bases between. The CDR3 bases are TGTGCCATCAGTGAGGCGGGTCGGGGGCTCAGCACAGATACGCAGTATTTT. Its protein product is CAISEAGRGLSTDTQYF.

The rearrangement uses TRBV15 and TRBJ2-1; 9 bases map to TRBD2. V lost 2 bases to trimming and J lost 7 bases; unmatched junction nucleotides: 15. CDR3 length: 18 amino acids. From germline, CDR1 is LNHNV and CDR2 YYDKDF (reference sequence). The CDR3 is CATSRYSGRGGVRNEQFF. The CDR3 nucleotides read TGTGCCACCAGCAGATATAGCGGGAGAGGTGGTGTGAGGAATGAGCAGTTCTTC.

The chain couples TRBV28 to TRBJ1-2, with D uncertain. This CDR3 contains 16 residues. Germline CDR1 and CDR2: MDHEN and SYDVKM. The V and J ends lost 2 bases and 8 bases respectively, with 21 bases between them. CDR3 amino acids: CASSLGTSGLGRGYTF. In DNA, the CDR3 is TGTGCCAGCAGTTTAGGCACCTCCGGATTAGGGAGAGGCTACACCTTC.

This rearrangement joins TRBV28 to TRBJ2-1; a weak D match, TRBD2 (6 bases). The CDR3 contains 15 residues. Trimming removed 11 bases from V and 5 bases from J, with 22 bases in between. Looked up from germline, CDR1 is MDHEN and CDR2 is SYDVKM. This CDR3 reads CACLEEGMANNEQFF. The CDR3 DNA reads TGTGCCTGTTTAGAGGAGGGGATGGCGAACAATGAGCAGTTCTTC.

The genes are TRBV18 and TRBJ1-2; TRBD1 aligns across 8 bases. With V trimmed by 3 bases and J by 3 bases, 18 bases remained unmatched. Per the germline V gene, CDR1 is KGHSH and CDR2 is LQKENI. The CDR3 contains 19 residues. DNA of the CDR3: TGTGCCAGCTCACCTCGCCCCTTTATAGGACAGGGAACGGACTATGGCTACACCTTC. Encoded protein: CASSPRPFIGQGTDYGYTF.